The next 18 T cell receptor beta chains were all read from a single sample in a study of T cell repertoires in cytomegalovirus infection. TCRdb reprocessed the reads via MiXCR and lists one record per CDR3 protein. The sample has around 280,000 distinct CDR3 sequences, roughly 13% seen once. The specimen was PBMCs. Receptors originate from a human donor in good health (CMV status not recorded). Some clones in this sample may be carry-over from other donors' samples.

This clonotype was seen repeatedly, ten times or more. The V and J genes are TRBV7-8 and TRBJ1-1, with D perhaps matching TRBD1 (5 bases). CDR1 and CDR2 from the germline V gene are SGHVS and FQNEAQ. CDR3 size: 14 residues. The V end was cut by 4 bases, the J end by 1 base, with 10 bases between. The CDR3 sequence is CASSSGTPNTEAFF. CDR3 nucleotide sequence: TGTGCCAGCAGCTCAGGGACCCCGAACACTGAAGCTTTCTTT.

This clonotype was seen ten or more times. This chain connects TRBV7-2 to TRBJ2-3; TRBD2 agrees at 7 bases. Germline values: CDR1 SGHTA, CDR2 FQGNSA. The CDR3 spans 17 residues. Germline trimming cut 2 bases from V and 2 bases from J; bases unmatched to any gene: 10. CDR3 DNA: TGTGCCAGCAGCTTAAGATTGGCGGGAGTGTCCACAGATACGCAGTATTTT. This sequence encodes CASSLRLAGVSTDTQYF.

Many counts were recorded for this clonotype. The gene calls are TRBV28 and TRBJ2-5; D gene ambiguous. V lost 5 bases, J lost 5 bases, and 6 bases lay in between. This CDR3 contains 11 residues. Germline CDR1 reads MDHEN; CDR2 reads SYDVKM. The CDR3 here is CASSAPETQYF. The CDR3, as DNA: TGTGCCAGCAGTGCCCCCGAGACCCAGTACTTC.

Ten or more counts support this clonotype. V gene TRBV7-2 combines with J gene TRBJ1-1; TRBD1 agrees at 8 bases. Germline CDR1 reads SGHTA; CDR2 reads FQGNSA. This CDR3 is 15 amino acids long. V shed 8 bases and J 8 bases; nucleotides not matched to a gene: 16. CDR3 sequence: CASGLGQASIGEAFF. In DNA form, the CDR3 reads TGTGCCAGCGGTCTGGGACAGGCTTCCATTGGGGAAGCTTTCTTT.

Turning to this clonotype: It may be a read error: a sequence one base away is much more abundant. The V and J genes are TRBV5-1 and TRBJ1-1; 7 bases are a match to TRBD1. Per the germline V gene, CDR1 is SGHRS and CDR2 is YFSETQ. The CDR3 has 15 residues. The trim removed 4 bases at V and 6 bases at J, leaving 12 bases unmatched. The CDR3 nucleotides are TGCGCCAGCAGCACGGAGGGACAGTATAACGCTGAAGCTTTCTTT. It is translated as CASSTEGQYNAEAFF.

This clonotype was counted ten times or more. This sequence may be a read error, since a much larger clone differs from it by one base. The V and J genes are TRBV6-1 and TRBJ2-3; no reliable D call. In germline, CDR1 is MNHNS, CDR2 SASEGT. Between the trimmed V and J ends, which lost 6 bases and 2 bases, there was a span of 6 bases. This CDR3 is built from 12 residues. The CDR3 protein is CASSFVTDTQYF. The CDR3 DNA is TGTGCCAGCAGCTTCGTCACAGATACGCAGTATTTT.

In its sample, this clonotype was seen a few times. The rearrangement joins TRBV7-9 to TRBJ2-1; TRBD2 agrees at 16 bases. Per germline, CDR1 SEHNR and CDR2 FQNEAQ (reference sequence). V was clipped by 5 bases and J by 8 bases; unmatched bases: 9. This CDR3 region has 17 residues. Here the CDR3 DNA reads TGTGCCAGCAGCCCGGGACTAGCGGGGGGGCCTCCCGATGAGCAGTTCTTC. This codes for CASSPGLAGGPPDEQFF.

This clonotype occurred many times. This rearrangement joins TRBV7-2 to TRBJ2-5; weak D call: TRBD2 (5 bases). The CDR3 loop spans 14 amino acids. Per germline, CDR1 SGHTA and CDR2 FQGNSA. Between the trimmed V and J ends, which lost 5 bases and 6 bases, there was a span of 16 bases. CDR3 in DNA: TGTGCCAGCAGCCCTAACCGAGGGCCAAAGACCCAGTACTTC. Residues: CASSPNRGPKTQYF.

The rearrangement uses TRBV7-9 and TRBJ2-3; 13 nucleotides line up with TRBD2. V lost 5 bases, J lost 9 bases, and 8 bases stayed unmatched. This CDR3 has 15 residues. The germline V gene encodes CDR1 SEHNR and CDR2 FQNEAQ (reference sequence). This CDR3 is CASSRTSGSTWTQYF. CDR3 nucleotides: TGTGCCAGCAGCCGGACTAGCGGGAGTACGTGGACGCAGTATTTT.

This clonotype has a handful of counts. V and J are TRBV7-3 and TRBJ2-1; D assignment may be TRBD1 or TRBD2 (5 bases each). V was trimmed by 5 bases and J by 2 bases, leaving 13 bases between them. The CDR3 covers 15 residues. Per germline, CDR1 SGHTA and CDR2 FQGTGA. CDR3 region: CASSPRGDPYNEQFF. CDR3 coding DNA: TGTGCCAGCAGCCCCCGAGGGGATCCCTACAATGAGCAGTTCTTC.

In this sample, this clonotype turned up many times. The chain couples TRBV7-3 to TRBJ2-5; D is unresolved. Trimming pared 0 bases from V and 5 bases from J, leaving 7 bases between. Looked up from germline, CDR1 is SGHTA and CDR2 is FQGTGA. This CDR3 contains 13 residues. The CDR3 is CASSLTGMETQYF. The CDR3 bases are TGTGCCAGCAGCTTAACAGGGATGGAGACCCAGTACTTC. The entire variable domain, with the rest obtained from reference TRBV7-3 and TRBJ2-5, is as follows: GAGVSQTPSNKVTEKGKYVELRCDPISGHTALYWYRQSLGQGPEFLIYFQGTGAADDSGLPNDRFFAVRPEGSVSTLKIQRTERGDSAVYLCASSLTGMETQYFGPGTRLLVL.

This clonotype was observed a handful of times. V gene TRBV3-1 combines with J gene TRBJ1-5; D is undetermined. CDR1 is LGHDT, CDR2 YNNKEL, per germline (reference sequence). This CDR3 region has 15 residues. With 0 bases removed from V and 0 bases from J, the gap between germline ends came to 6 bases. CDR3 coding DNA: TGTGCCAGCAGCCAAGATTTAGATAGCAATCAGCCCCAGCATTTT. This translates into CASSQDLDSNQPQHF. The full variable domain, its missing parts supplied by reference TRBV3-1 and TRBJ1-5, is DTAVSQTPKYLVTQMGNDKSIKCEQNLGHDTMYWYKQDSKKFLKIMFSYNNKELIINETVPNRFSPKSPDKAHLNLHINSLELGDSAVYFCASSQDLDSNQPQHFGDGTRLSIL.

This clonotype appeared many times. The genes are TRBV20-1 and TRBJ2-3; TRBD2 matches 10 bases. This CDR3 comprises 15 residues. With V trimmed by 2 bases and J by 6 bases, 8 bases remained unmatched. Per the germline V gene, CDR1 is DFQATT and CDR2 is SNEGSKA (reference sequence). CDR3 DNA sequence: TGCAGTGCTAGACTTCTAGCGGGGGTGGGCGATACGCAGTATTTT. Protein sequence: CSARLLAGVGDTQYF.

A note on this clonotype: One junction end does not reproduce the germline sequence, and a read error may be involved. The chain has TRBV19 and TRBJ1-6; no firm D call. The CDR3 contains 13 residues. CDR1 is LNHDA, CDR2 SQIVND, per germline (reference sequence). The CDR3 region has the DNA TGTGCCAGTAGCCGATCTTATAATTCACCCCGCCACTTT. Protein: CASSRSYNSPRHF.

The table lists this clonotype with a count of one. V usage is TRBV14 and J usage is TRBJ1-1; D not certain. The CDR3 is 12 residues long. Trimming left V 1 base short and J 8 bases short, with 8 bases between. From germline, CDR1 is SGHDN and CDR2 FVKESK. CDR3 coding DNA: TGTGCCAGCAGCCAAGTTAGCCGAGAAGCTTTCTTT. Its translation: CASSQVSREAFF.

In this sample, this clonotype turned up many times. The chain links TRBV2 to TRBJ2-4; D is perhaps TRBD2 (5 bases). CDR1 SNHLY and CDR2 FYNNEI come from the germline V gene. Trimming took 8 bases from V and 2 from J, leaving 13 bases between them. CDR3 length equals 14 residues. CDR3 region: CASAGRRSKNIQYF. Here the CDR3 DNA reads TGTGCCAGCGCGGGCCGTAGGTCCAAAAACATTCAGTACTTC.

This clonotype occurred a few times. The V gene is TRBV29-1, the J gene TRBJ2-7, with 9 bases matching TRBD2. V shed 3 bases, J shed 6 bases, and the junction held 9 bases outside the gene matches. In germline, CDR1 is SQVTM, CDR2 ANQGSEA. The CDR3 is 14 residues long. The CDR3 bases are TGCAGCGTTGAGGAAGCGGGAGGTACGAGCGAGCAGTACTTC. Translation gives CSVEEAGGTSEQYF.

This chain uses TRBV2 with TRBJ2-1; 15 bases agree with TRBD2. The CDR3 contains 14 residues. The V gene end was trimmed by 10 bases and the J gene end by 10 bases; junction bases not matched to a gene: 8. Germline CDR1 is SNHLY and CDR2 is FYNNEI. CDR3 bases: TGTGCCACGCAGGGGACTAGCGGGGGGATCGAGCAGTTCTTC. It translates to CATQGTSGGIEQFF.